This TCR beta chain is from a study of blood T cell repertoires in COVID-19. As for the study in general: PBMCs, B-cell-depleted T cells, or T cells provided the cDNA or gDNA that made up the material.

Original analysis: Amplification with reference gene primers provided the estimates of nucleated cell counts. Sequenced by immunoSEQ multiplex PCR; TCRdb stores in-frame clones only, minus some. D and trimming were read from the DNA, whereas the V and J calls and clone size are those reported in that table. The sample has 320,000 or so clones, 75% to 90% seen once. Germline V gives CDR1 SEHNR, CDR2 FQNEAQ (reference sequence). V was clipped by 5 bases and J by 5 bases; unmatched bases: 10. The CDR3 is 15 residues long. Participants' own reports of clinical history determined their cohort assignment. The sequence was obtained from a man aged 55-75 years who had recovered from COVID-19. Sample: PBMCs or T cells enriched from blood (not recorded which). This sequence joins TRBV7-9 and TRBJ1-1; 8 bases are shared with TRBD1. The chain's CDR3 is CASSPSDRGRTEAFF. In nucleotides, the CDR3 is TGTGCCAGCAGCCCTTCAGACAGGGGACGGACTGAAGCTTTCTTT. Full variable domain (rest looked up from reference TRBV7-9 and TRBJ1-1): DTGVSQNPRHKITKRGQNVTFRCDPISEHNRLYWYRQTLGQGPEFLTYFQNEAQLEKSRLLSDRFSAERPKGSFSTLEIQRTEQGDSAMYLCASSPSDRGRTEAFFGQGTRLTVV.